Below, 24 T cell receptor beta chains from the same sample are listed, as sequenced in a study of T-cell memory formation after mild COVID-19. One entry per CDR3 protein results from TCRdb running MiXCR on the 5' RACE reads. Of approximately 450,000 distinct CDR3 sequences listed, about 20% were seen once; the top ten hold 9% to 15%. The material sequenced was PBMCs or a T cell subset sorted from them (not recorded which). The origin of the receptors is an adult woman who had mild COVID-19 (a few samples of this study predate the infection). Cell type and time point are not known.

The table lists this clonotype with a few counts. This chain joins TRBV4-2 and TRBJ2-5, with 8 bases matching TRBD2. The CDR3 consists of 16 residues. Looked up from germline, CDR1 is LGHNA and CDR2 is YNFKEQ. J lost 5 bases, V lost 1 base, and 9 bases had no gene match. In DNA form, the CDR3 reads TGTGCCAGCAGCCAAGGGTTGCGGGGGGCCGGGGAGACCCAGTACTTC. Translating gives CASSQGLRGAGETQYF.

The rearrangement links TRBV14 to TRBJ2-2; 7 nucleotides line up with TRBD2. This CDR3 comprises 15 residues. Germline-derived CDR1 and CDR2 are SGHDN and FVKESK. Unmatched junction bases numbered 2, after V lost 1 base and J lost 3 bases. The CDR3 sequence: CASSQGTSHTGELFF. DNA for the CDR3: TGTGCCAGCAGCCAAGGGACTAGTCACACCGGGGAGCTGTTTTTT.

This clonotype has just a few counts. The V and J genes are TRBV6-6 and TRBJ1-2; a weak D match, TRBD1 (5 bases). The CDR3 contains 16 residues. Germline V gives CDR1 MNHNY, CDR2 SVGAGI (reference sequence). V dropped 2 bases and J dropped 0 bases, with 13 bases sitting between them. The CDR3 sequence: CASSYLLTDSNYGYTF. CDR3 DNA sequence: TGTGCCAGCAGTTACCTCCTGACAGATTCTAACTATGGCTACACCTTC.

The gene calls are TRBV12-3 or TRBV12-4 and TRBJ1-2; 8 nucleotides agree with TRBD1. CDR3 length: 14 amino acids. The junction had 11 bases not matched to a gene; V was cut back by 6 bases and J by 8 bases. DNA for the CDR3: TGTGCCAGCAGCCCGGACAGGGTGGCGGTGGGCTACACCTTC. Encoded protein: CASSPDRVAVGYTF.

This clonotype was observed at least ten times. An end of the junction differs from the germline gene, which may be a read error. This rearrangement joins TRBV7-7 to TRBJ2-1; D is possibly TRBD1 (5 bases). The CDR3 is 13 residues long. Germline V gene lookup returns CDR1 SSHAT and CDR2 FNYEAQ (reference sequence). CDR3 residues: CASSLGLGDEQFF. CDR3 in DNA: TGTGCTAGCAGCTTAGGTCTAGGGGATGAGCAGTTCTTC.

This chain joins TRBV20-1 and TRBJ2-4; no definite D call. Trimming pared 5 bases from V and 6 bases from J, leaving 8 bases between. CDR3 size: 11 residues. Germline V gene sequence: CDR1 DFQATT, CDR2 SNEGSKA (reference sequence). As DNA, the CDR3 is TGCAGTGCTGAATCAAGAAACATTCAGTACTTC. Translation gives CSAESRNIQYF.

This clonotype came up a few times. This rearrangement joins TRBV6-5 to TRBJ2-5; no definite D call. CDR3 length: 13 amino acids. Between the trimmed V and J ends, which lost 2 bases and 0 bases, there was a span of 4 bases. Germline loops: CDR1 MNHEY, CDR2 SVGAGI. The CDR3, as DNA: TGTGCCAGCAGTTACGGGGACCAAGAGACCCAGTACTTC. Translated, it gives CASSYGDQETQYF.

The chain joins TRBV7-8 to TRBJ2-7; a possible D gene is TRBD2 (6 bases). Trimming left V 5 bases short and J 3 bases short, with 20 bases between. The CDR3 sequence is 16 residues long. Looked up from germline, CDR1 is SGHVS and CDR2 is FQNEAQ. The CDR3 nucleotides are TGTGCCAGCAGCCGGGACCTAGGGAGGCCACACTACGAGCAGTACTTC. This codes for CASSRDLGRPHYEQYF. The entire variable domain, with the rest obtained from reference TRBV7-8 and TRBJ2-7, is as follows: GAGVSQSPRYKVAKRGQDVALRCDPISGHVSLFWYQQALGQGPEFLTYFQNEAQLDKSGLPSDRFFAERPEGSVSTLKIQRTQQEDSAVYLCASSRDLGRPHYEQYFGPGTRLTVT.

This clonotype was observed many times. CDR3 region: CASRKGTLLNEKLFF. The CDR3 DNA reads as TGCGCCAGCAGGAAGGGGACCTTATTAAATGAAAAACTGTTTTTT. The rearrangement uses TRBV5-1 and TRBJ1-4; TRBD1 is a possible D gene (5 bases). The CDR3 contains 15 residues. The V end was cut by 5 bases, the J end by 5 bases, with 16 bases between. The germline CDR1 and CDR2 sequences are SGHRS and YFSETQ.

In its sample, this clonotype was seen a few times. A clone one base away is much larger, so this may be a read error. The chain employs TRBV12-3 or TRBV12-4 and TRBJ2-2, with no clear D. The CDR3 length is 11 residues. With 0 bases removed from V and 9 bases from J, the gap between germline ends came to 2 bases. The CDR3 coding sequence is TGTGCCAGCAGTTTAGCGCGGGAGCTGTTTTTT. Its protein product is CASSLARELFF.

This clonotype was observed a few times. The chain uses TRBV7-9 and TRBJ1-6; 9 bases are a match to TRBD1. The germline CDR1 and CDR2 sequences are SEHNR and FQNEAQ (reference sequence). V shed 5 bases and J 11 bases; nucleotides not matched to a gene: 10. The CDR3 spans 15 residues. CDR3 in amino acids: CASSLTGTGNPPLHF. CDR3 nucleotides: TGTGCCAGCAGCCTCACCGGGACAGGGAACCCACCCCTCCACTTT.

Worth noting for this clonotype: At one boundary the junction diverges from the germline segment, which might be a read error. The chain joins TRBV7-7 to TRBJ2-5; D is ambiguous. The germline gives CDR1 SSHAT, CDR2 FNYEAQ (reference sequence). This CDR3 is built from 15 residues. The CDR3 sequence: CASSSVGLLGETQYF. Here the CDR3 DNA reads TGTGCTAGCAGCTCCGTCGGGCTACTCGGCGAGACCCAGTACTTC.

The chain recombines TRBV6-2 or TRBV6-3 with TRBJ1-1; D might be TRBD1 (5 bases). CDR1 and CDR2 (germline): MNHEY, SVGEGT. The CDR3 length is 14 residues. V was cut by 2 bases and J by 5 bases, with 12 bases left in between. This CDR3 is CASSYGAGRTEAFF. CDR3 sequence (DNA): TGTGCCAGCAGTTACGGTGCAGGGAGGACTGAAGCTTTCTTT.

CDR3 nucleotide sequence: TGTGCCAGCAGCCCTGAAGGACCAACCGGGGAGCTGTTTTTT. This sequence encodes CASSPEGPTGELFF. The chain links TRBV12-3 or TRBV12-4 to TRBJ2-2; D is uncertain. Trimming pared 6 bases from V and 5 bases from J, leaving 13 bases between. CDR3 length equals 14 residues.

The V gene is TRBV7-2, the J gene TRBJ2-1; D call uncertain. The CDR3 has 16 amino acids. V was cut by 5 bases and J by 5 bases, with 19 bases left in between. CDR1 is SGHTA and CDR2 is FQGNSA in the germline V gene. CDR3 DNA: TGTGCCAGCAGCCCAACAATAAGCCGCTTGAACAATGAGCAGTTCTTC. Amino acids: CASSPTISRLNNEQFF.

The chain links TRBV6-5 to TRBJ1-1; 8 nucleotides line up with TRBD1. The junction had 9 bases not matched to a gene; V was cut back by 5 bases and J by 1 base. The CDR3 sequence is 16 residues long. The germline CDR1 and CDR2 sequences are MNHEY and SVGAGI. Here the CDR3 DNA reads TGTGCCAGCAGTACCTGGACAGGGCCAGAGAACACTGAAGCTTTCTTT. Protein product: CASSTWTGPENTEAFF.

The rearrangement links TRBV20-1 to TRBJ2-2, with TRBD2 matching over 10 bases. This CDR3 has 15 residues. Unmatched junction bases numbered 5, after V lost 0 bases and J lost 7 bases. CDR1 and CDR2 from the germline V gene are DFQATT and SNEGSKA (reference sequence). The DNA for the CDR3 is TGCAGTGCTAGAGACCTAGCGGGAGATAACGGGGAGCTGTTTTTT. It codes for CSARDLAGDNGELFF.

This clonotype was counted between two and nine times. At one of its ends the junction is not consistent with the germline gene, which may arise from a read error. The chain joins TRBV18 to TRBJ1-4; TRBD1 aligns across 7 bases. The CDR3 extends over 17 amino acids. Per the germline V gene, CDR1 is KGHSH and CDR2 is LQKENI. CDR3 protein: CASSPGLLQGMNAKLFF. The CDR3 DNA sequence: TGTGCCAGCTCACCTGGTTTATTACAGGGGATGAATGCAAAACTGTTTTTT. Full variable domain (missing parts from reference TRBV18 and TRBJ1-4): NAGVMQNPRHLVRRRGQEARLRCSPMKGHSHVYWYRQLPEEGLKFMVYLQKENIIDESGMPKERFSAEFPKEGPSILRIQQVVRGDSAAYFCASSPGLLQGMNAKLFFGSGTQLSVL.

The J gene is TRBJ1-3, the V gene TRBV3-1, with a tentative D call TRBD1 (6 bases). This CDR3 comprises 11 residues. The germline CDR1 and CDR2 sequences are LGHDT and YNNKEL (reference sequence). The germline V and J ends were trimmed by 3 bases and 11 bases, with 8 bases remaining between them. CDR3 nucleotide sequence: TGTGCCAGCAGCCACAGGGGATCCATATATTTT. Residues: CASSHRGSIYF. The variable domain in full, completed from reference TRBV3-1 and TRBJ1-3, reads DTAVSQTPKYLVTQMGNDKSIKCEQNLGHDTMYWYKQDSKKFLKIMFSYNNKELIINETVPNRFSPKSPDKAHLNLHINSLELGDSAVYFCASSHRGSIYFGEGSWLTVV.

In this sample, this clonotype turned up a few times. V usage is TRBV3-1 and J usage is TRBJ2-5; D call uncertain. The CDR3 spans 12 residues. The germline CDR1 and CDR2 sequences are LGHDT and YNNKEL (reference sequence). Between the trimmed V and J ends, which lost 4 bases and 6 bases, there was a span of 9 bases. CDR3 DNA sequence: TGTGCCAGCAGCCCTCCCGGGCAGACCCAGTACTTC. Its protein product is CASSPPGQTQYF.

This clonotype was counted a few times. V usage is TRBV24-1 and J usage is TRBJ2-6, with D possibly TRBD2 on 5 matching bases. Trimming shortened V by 9 bases and J by 2 bases, and 19 bases separated the two germline ends. The germline V gene encodes CDR1 KGHDR and CDR2 SFDVKD. The CDR3 runs to 17 residues. CDR3 DNA sequence: TGTGCCACCTCCTCCCCGGGGAAGCGGCCTGGGGCCAACGTCCTGACTTTC. Amino acid sequence: CATSSPGKRPGANVLTF.

V gene TRBV12-3 or TRBV12-4 combines with J gene TRBJ2-5; weak D call: TRBD2 (6 bases). V was shortened by 6 bases and J by 5 bases, with 13 bases between the two germline ends. The CDR3 runs to 13 residues. In DNA, the CDR3 is TGTGCCAGCAGAGCGGGCCAGACGGAGACCCAGTACTTC. Its protein product is CASRAGQTETQYF.

The CDR3 reads CASSQGTSGLYEQYF. DNA of the CDR3: TGTGCCAGCAGCCAAGGGACTAGCGGCCTCTACGAGCAGTACTTC. This sequence joins TRBV4-2 and TRBJ2-7, with 10 bases fitting TRBD2. CDR3 length: 15 residues. V dropped 1 base and J dropped 3; count of bases not matched to a gene: 3. Germline loops: CDR1 LGHNA, CDR2 YNFKEQ.

This clonotype was found a few times. The J gene is TRBJ1-1, the V gene TRBV19; D unclear. Deletions cut 7 bases from V and 0 bases from J, with 12 bases between. The CDR3 contains 14 residues. Germline assignment: CDR1 LNHDA and CDR2 SQIVND (reference sequence). CDR3 residues: CASMRTYMNTEAFF. The DNA for the CDR3 is TGTGCCAGTATGAGGACCTATATGAACACTGAAGCTTTCTTT. The full variable domain, rest sourced from reference TRBV19 and TRBJ1-1, is DGGITQSPKYLFRKEGQNVTLSCEQNLNHDAMYWYRQDPGQGLRLIYYSQIVNDFQKGDIAEGYSVSREKKESFPLTVTSAQKNPTAFYLCASMRTYMNTEAFFGQGTRLTVV.